Listed below are T cell receptor beta chains from one sample, sequenced in a study of CD8 T cells in Susac syndrome. TCRdb reprocessed the immunoSEQ multiplex PCR reads with MiXCR, giving one entry per CDR3 protein. Here the sample spans around 200,000 distinct CDR3 sequences, around nine tenths being singletons. Sample: CD8+ T cells from PBMCs. These receptors all stem from a human donor with multiple sclerosis. Each CDR3 is given with its conserved first and last residue. D genes are given only for firm matches. Rows give clone size only sometimes, using once, few, many, or a class for an expanded clone.

len	j_gene	d_gene	v_gene	abundance	CDR3nt	CDR3aa
15	TRBJ2-1	TRBD2	TRBV11-1	.	TGTGCCAGCAGCTTAACGACTCCAGCGGGGAATGAGCAGTTCTTC	CASSLTTPAGNEQFF
15	TRBJ1-1	TRBD1	TRBV19	.	TGTGCCAGTATCTCCGGACAGGGTGGGCGTACTGAAGCTTTCTTT	CASISGQGGRTEAFF
13	TRBJ2-7	.	TRBV7-9	.	TGTGCCAGCAGCTCACCAAACAGCAACGAGCAGTACTTC	CASSSPNSNEQYF
18	TRBJ1-1	TRBD1	TRBV29-1	.	TGCAGCGTTGAACTAACCGGGACAGGGGAAAAGGCGTACACTGAAGCTTTCTTT	CSVELTGTGEKAYTEAFF
13	TRBJ2-7	.	TRBV7-2	.	TGTGCCAGCAGGCCGGCGGGCATCTACGAGCAGTACTTC	CASRPAGIYEQYF
14	TRBJ1-1	.	TRBV6-6	.	TGTGCCAGCAGTGTACAGGGAATGAACACTGAAGCTTTCTTT	CASSVQGMNTEAFF
20	TRBJ2-3	TRBD2	TRBV5-4	once	TGTGCCAGCAGCTCGCCGACTAGCGGGGGCCTCTACTCTAGCACAGATACGCAGTATTTT	CASSSPTSGGLYSSTDTQYF
15	TRBJ2-5	TRBD1	TRBV6-5	once	TGTGCCAGCAGTTACAGGACAGGGGGTTTGGAGACCCAGTACTTC	CASSYRTGGLETQYF
17	TRBJ2-3	TRBD2	TRBV3-1	once	TGTGCCAGCAGCCAAGGTGGGCGGGGGGCGTTCACAGATACGCAGTATTTT	CASSQGGRGAFTDTQYF
12	TRBJ2-1	TRBD1	TRBV10-3	.	TGTGCCATCAGTGGACCGGGACAGGTAATTTTCTTC	CAISGPGQVIFF
14	TRBJ2-7	.	TRBV12-5	.	TGTGCTAGTTCGTTGACGGATGCGAGGGACGAGCAGTACTTC	CASSLTDARDEQYF
13	TRBJ2-5	.	TRBV18	.	TGTGCCAGCTCACCACCGGAGGAAGGTTCCCAGTACTTC	CASSPPEEGSQYF
13	TRBJ2-5	.	TRBV6-2/TRBV6-3	.	TGTGCCAGTCTCCCAAGGAAGGAAGAGACCCAGTACTTC	CASLPRKEETQYF
14	TRBJ2-5	TRBD1	TRBV7-9	.	TGTGCCAGCAGCTCTGACAGGGTTATAGAGACCCAGTACTTC	CASSSDRVIETQYF
17	TRBJ2-3	.	TRBV7-2	.	TGTGCCAGCAGCTTAAGCGTTCGGGGACAAAGCACAGATACGCAGTATTTT	CASSLSVRGQSTDTQYF
18	TRBJ1-5	.	TRBV4-3	once	TGCGCCAGCAGCCAAGATTATCCCCCGCAGGGTGGCAATCAGCCCCAGCATTTT	CASSQDYPPQGGNQPQHF
15	TRBJ2-3	TRBD1	TRBV12-3/TRBV12-4	.	TGTGCCAGCAGTCTCGGACAGGGGCACACAGATACGCAGTATTTT	CASSLGQGHTDTQYF
17	TRBJ1-4	.	TRBV14	.	TGTGCCAGCAGCCAAGAACGGATGGGGGCCCATAATGAAAAACTGTTTTTT	CASSQERMGAHNEKLFF
12	TRBJ2-5	.	TRBV5-1	.	TGCGCCAGCAGCTTGCTAGCTGAGACCCAGTACTTC	CASSLLAETQYF
14	TRBJ2-2	TRBD1	TRBV5-1	.	TGCGCCAGCAGGAATTACAGGGGGAGCGGGGAGCTGTTTTTT	CASRNYRGSGELFF
15	TRBJ2-7	TRBD1	TRBV9	.	TGTGCCAGCAGCGCTTCGGGACAGGGGGGTTACGAGCAGTACTTC	CASSASGQGGYEQYF
14	TRBJ2-1	TRBD2	TRBV13	.	TGTGCCAGCAGCTTAGCGGGAGGGGCCAATGAGCAGTTCTTC	CASSLAGGANEQFF
16	TRBJ2-7	TRBD2	TRBV4-3	once	TGCGCCAGCAGCCAAGATTTTAGCGGGAGGGTATACGAGCAGTACTTC	CASSQDFSGRVYEQYF
15	TRBJ2-3	TRBD1	TRBV5-6	.	TGTGCCAGCAGTAAAACAGGGGGTGCTACAGATACGCAGTATTTT	CASSKTGGATDTQYF
13	TRBJ1-2	.	TRBV2	.	TGTGCCAGCAGCCCCTATAATTTAGATGGCTACACCTTC	CASSPYNLDGYTF
15	TRBJ2-3	.	TRBV5-6	.	TGTGCCAGCAGCTTGGTAGTGGCCTCGGGGGATACGCAGTATTTT	CASSLVVASGDTQYF
11	TRBJ2-7	.	TRBV11-2	.	TGTGCCAGCAGCTGGGCCTACGAGCAGTACTTC	CASSWAYEQYF
15	TRBJ2-5	TRBD1	TRBV7-9	.	TGTGCCAGCATGACCCGGGACAGGGGGCGAGAGACCCAGTACTTC	CASMTRDRGRETQYF
12	TRBJ1-1	.	TRBV7-9	.	TGTGCCACCGGACGTATGAACACTGAAGCTTTCTTT	CATGRMNTEAFF
14	TRBJ2-7	.	TRBV3-1	once	TGTGCCAGCAGCCAAGACAACATCGGGTGGGAGCAGTACTTC	CASSQDNIGWEQYF
15	TRBJ1-2	.	TRBV6-5	.	TGTGCCAGCAGTTACGGGGTCGAGGCTAACTATGGCTACACCTTC	CASSYGVEANYGYTF
12	TRBJ1-4	.	TRBV30	.	TGTGCCTGCTCTTTCTCCCATGAAAAACTGTTTTTT	CACSFSHEKLFF
19	TRBJ2-1	TRBD2	TRBV6-1	.	TGTGCCAGCCCTAGTGGGTCGGTCAGTCCGGGACTAGCGGGCAATGAGCAGTTCTTC	CASPSGSVSPGLAGNEQFF
14	TRBJ2-1	.	TRBV27	.	TGTGCCAGCAGATTTCTAGCAACCTACAATGAGCAGTTCTTC	CASRFLATYNEQFF
16	TRBJ2-1	.	TRBV24-1	.	TGTGCCACCAGCAAGAGGACGGCCCTCTCCTACAATGAGCAGTTCTTC	CATSKRTALSYNEQFF
12	TRBJ2-7	.	TRBV15	few	TGTGCCACCAGTTCCGGGACCTACGAGCAGTACTTC	CATSSGTYEQYF
17	TRBJ2-3	TRBD2	TRBV3-1	.	TGTGCCAGCAGCCACCCTGGACTAGCGAGGGACACAGATACGCAGTATTTT	CASSHPGLARDTDTQYF
16	TRBJ1-2	TRBD1	TRBV4-1	once	TGCGCCAGCAGCGGACGAGAACAGGGGACTAACTATGGCTACACCTTC	CASSGREQGTNYGYTF
14	TRBJ2-7	TRBD2	TRBV2	few	TGTGCCAGCAGTAAGCGGGAGACTCCCCACGAGCAGTACTTC	CASSKRETPHEQYF
14	TRBJ1-1	.	TRBV2	.	TGTGCCAGCAGTGAAGCGGGGGGGCTCGCTGAAGCTTTCTTT	CASSEAGGLAEAFF
14	TRBJ2-7	TRBD1	TRBV9	.	TGTGCCAGCAGCGTGGGAGACAGGGACGACGAGCAGTACTTC	CASSVGDRDDEQYF
15	TRBJ2-3	TRBD1	TRBV18	.	TGTGCCAGCTCACCAAGGGACAGGGGACCCGATACGCAGTATTTT	CASSPRDRGPDTQYF
13	TRBJ2-5	TRBD1	TRBV6-6	.	TGTGCCAGCAGGCCAACAGGGGATGAGACCCAGTACTTC	CASRPTGDETQYF
14	TRBJ2-7	.	TRBV6-5	.	TGTGCCAGCAGTTACTCCGGGGTTGGATACGAGCAGTACTTC	CASSYSGVGYEQYF
15	TRBJ1-1	.	TRBV27	.	TGTGCCAGCAGTTTATCGGCCAGCATAAACACTGAAGCTTTCTTT	CASSLSASINTEAFF
13	TRBJ1-5	.	TRBV7-6	.	TGTGCCAGCAGTGGGGATAGCAATCAGCCCCAGCATTTT	CASSGDSNQPQHF
15	TRBJ1-2	.	TRBV5-1	.	TGCGCCAGCAGCTTGGGCGACCGGGGGGAATATGGCTACACCTTC	CASSLGDRGEYGYTF
14	TRBJ1-5	.	TRBV7-9	.	TGTGCCAGCAGCGATGGTCCAGTAAATCAGCCCCAGCATTTT	CASSDGPVNQPQHF
13	TRBJ1-1	.	TRBV9	.	TGTGCCAGCAGCGGCGGGAAGAACACTGAAGCTTTCTTT	CASSGGKNTEAFF
12	TRBJ2-7	.	TRBV6-5	once	TGTGCCAGCAGTCCCGGGTATTACGAGCAGTACTTC	CASSPGYYEQYF
15	TRBJ2-1	TRBD1	TRBV7-9	.	TGTGCCAGCAGCTTAGGGACAGGGTCCTACAATGAGCAGTTCTTC	CASSLGTGSYNEQFF
15	TRBJ2-1	.	TRBV4-1	.	TGCGCCAGCAGCCAAGAGGGAAGTATATACAATGAGCAGTTCTTC	CASSQEGSIYNEQFF
12	TRBJ2-1	TRBD2	TRBV12-3/TRBV12-4	.	TGTGCCAGCAGTTTAATCGCGGGAGAGGGGATCTTC	CASSLIAGEGIF
14	TRBJ1-1	.	TRBV6-1	.	TGTGCCAGCAGTGAAGCGGGGGCGGACACTGAAGCTTTCTTT	CASSEAGADTEAFF
15	TRBJ1-1	.	TRBV7-2	.	TGTGCCAGCAGCTTTGAAGGTTTGGGGCACACTGAAGCTTTCTTT	CASSFEGLGHTEAFF
16	TRBJ2-7	TRBD2	TRBV12-3/TRBV12-4	.	TGTGCCAGCAGTTTCTGGTCTGGACGGGAGGCCTACGAGCAGTACTTC	CASSFWSGREAYEQYF
16	TRBJ2-7	.	TRBV3-1	.	TGTGCCAGCAGCCAACCCTCTAGCCCGACGCGGGACGAGCAGTACTTC	CASSQPSSPTRDEQYF